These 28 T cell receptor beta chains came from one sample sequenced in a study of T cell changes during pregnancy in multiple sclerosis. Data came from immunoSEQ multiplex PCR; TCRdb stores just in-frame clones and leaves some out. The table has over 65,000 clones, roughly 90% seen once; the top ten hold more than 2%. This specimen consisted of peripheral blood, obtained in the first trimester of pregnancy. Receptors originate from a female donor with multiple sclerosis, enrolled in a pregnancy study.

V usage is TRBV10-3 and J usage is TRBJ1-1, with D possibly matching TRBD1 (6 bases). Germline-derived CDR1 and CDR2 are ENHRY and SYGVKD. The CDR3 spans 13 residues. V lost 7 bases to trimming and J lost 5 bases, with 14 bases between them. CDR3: CAITQTGTTEAFF. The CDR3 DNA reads TGTGCCATCACCCAGACAGGAACTACTGAAGCTTTCTTT.

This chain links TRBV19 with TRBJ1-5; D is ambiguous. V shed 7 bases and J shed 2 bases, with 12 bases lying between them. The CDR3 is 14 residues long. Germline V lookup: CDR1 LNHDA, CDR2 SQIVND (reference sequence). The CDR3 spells CASKTPGGNQPQHF. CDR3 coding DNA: TGTGCCAGTAAGACCCCCGGGGGCAATCAGCCCCAGCATTTT.

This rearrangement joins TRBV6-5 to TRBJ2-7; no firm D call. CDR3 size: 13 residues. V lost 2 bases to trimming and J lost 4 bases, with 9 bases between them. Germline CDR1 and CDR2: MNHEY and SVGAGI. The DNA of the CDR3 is TGTGCCAGCAGTTACGAGCTCGGTTACGAGCAGTACTTC. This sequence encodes CASSYELGYEQYF.

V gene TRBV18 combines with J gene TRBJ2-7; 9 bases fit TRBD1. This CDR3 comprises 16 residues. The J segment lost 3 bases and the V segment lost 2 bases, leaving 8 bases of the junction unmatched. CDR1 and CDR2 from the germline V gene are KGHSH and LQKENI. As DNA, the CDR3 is TGTGCCAGCTCACCAAAGGTCGGACAGGGGAACTACGAGCAGTACTTC. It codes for CASSPKVGQGNYEQYF.

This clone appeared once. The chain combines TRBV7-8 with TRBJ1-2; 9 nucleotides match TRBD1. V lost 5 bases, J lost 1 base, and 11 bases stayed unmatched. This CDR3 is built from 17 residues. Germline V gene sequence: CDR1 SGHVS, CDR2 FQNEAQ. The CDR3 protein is CASSTPGQGSVNYGYTF. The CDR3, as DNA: TGTGCCAGCAGCACACCGGGACAGGGATCAGTTAACTATGGCTACACCTTC.

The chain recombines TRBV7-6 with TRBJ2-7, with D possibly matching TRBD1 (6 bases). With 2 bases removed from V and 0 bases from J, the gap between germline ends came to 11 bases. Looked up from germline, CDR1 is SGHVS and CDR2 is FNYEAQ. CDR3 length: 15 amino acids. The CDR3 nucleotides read TGTGCCAGCAGCTTAACAGGGCTGAGCTCCTACGAGCAGTACTTC. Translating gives CASSLTGLSSYEQYF.

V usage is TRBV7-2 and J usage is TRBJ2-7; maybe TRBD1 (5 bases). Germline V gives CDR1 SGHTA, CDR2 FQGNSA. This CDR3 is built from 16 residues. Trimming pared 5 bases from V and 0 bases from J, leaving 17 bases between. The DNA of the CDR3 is TGTGCCAGCAGCCTTACCTTCAGGGCCTCCTCCTACGAGCAGTACTTC. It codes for CASSLTFRASSYEQYF.

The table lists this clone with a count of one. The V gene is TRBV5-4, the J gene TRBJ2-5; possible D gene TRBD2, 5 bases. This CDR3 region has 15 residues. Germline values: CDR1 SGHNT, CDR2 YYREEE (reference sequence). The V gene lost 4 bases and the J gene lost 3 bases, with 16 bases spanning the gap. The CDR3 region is CASSLSRVREETQYF. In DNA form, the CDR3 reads TGTGCCAGCAGCCTGTCGAGGGTAAGAGAAGAGACCCAGTACTTC.

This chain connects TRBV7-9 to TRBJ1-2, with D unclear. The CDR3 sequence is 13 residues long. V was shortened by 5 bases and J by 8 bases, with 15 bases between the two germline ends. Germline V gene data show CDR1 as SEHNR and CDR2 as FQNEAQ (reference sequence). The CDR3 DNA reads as TGTGCCAGCAGCGAGAACGGTCTCGGGGGCTACACCTTC. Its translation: CASSENGLGGYTF.

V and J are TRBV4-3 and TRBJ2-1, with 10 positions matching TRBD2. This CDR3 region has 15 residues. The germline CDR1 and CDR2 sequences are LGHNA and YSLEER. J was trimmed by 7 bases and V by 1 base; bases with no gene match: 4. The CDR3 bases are TGCGCCAGCAGCCAAGTAAGCGGGGGGGCGAATGAGCAGTTCTTC. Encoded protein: CASSQVSGGANEQFF.

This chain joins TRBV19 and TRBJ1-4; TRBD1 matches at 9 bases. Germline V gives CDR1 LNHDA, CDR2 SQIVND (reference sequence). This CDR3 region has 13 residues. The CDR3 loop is CGGEGQGNEKLFF. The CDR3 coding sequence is TGTGGGGGGGAGGGACAGGGAAATGAAAAACTGTTTTTT.

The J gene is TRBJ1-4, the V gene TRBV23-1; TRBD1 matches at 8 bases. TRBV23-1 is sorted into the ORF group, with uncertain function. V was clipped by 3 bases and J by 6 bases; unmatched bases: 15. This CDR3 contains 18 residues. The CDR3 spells CASSQLTGEIKGDEKLFF. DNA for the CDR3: TGCGCCAGCAGTCAGTTGACAGGGGAGATTAAGGGAGATGAAAAACTGTTTTTT.

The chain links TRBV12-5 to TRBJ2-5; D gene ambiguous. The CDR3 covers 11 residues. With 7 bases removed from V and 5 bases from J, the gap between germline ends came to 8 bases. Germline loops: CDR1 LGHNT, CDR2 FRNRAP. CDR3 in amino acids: CASARKETQYF. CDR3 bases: TGTGCTAGTGCCAGGAAGGAGACCCAGTACTTC.

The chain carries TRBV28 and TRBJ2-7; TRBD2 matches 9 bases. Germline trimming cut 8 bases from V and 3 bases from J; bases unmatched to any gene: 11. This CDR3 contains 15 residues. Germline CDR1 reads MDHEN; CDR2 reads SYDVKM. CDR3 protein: CASGEWTSEDYEQYF. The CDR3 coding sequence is TGTGCCAGCGGGGAGTGGACTAGCGAAGACTACGAGCAGTACTTC. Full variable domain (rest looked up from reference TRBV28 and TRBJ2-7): DVKVTQSSRYLVKRTGEKVFLECVQDMDHENMFWYRQDPGLGLRLIYFSYDVKMKEKGDIPEGYSVSREKKERFSLILESASTNQTSMYLCASGEWTSEDYEQYFGPGTRLTVT.

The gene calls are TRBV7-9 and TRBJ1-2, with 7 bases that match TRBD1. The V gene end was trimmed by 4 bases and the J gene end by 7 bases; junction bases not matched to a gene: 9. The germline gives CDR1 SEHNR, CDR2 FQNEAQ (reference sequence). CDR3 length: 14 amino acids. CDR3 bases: TGTGCCAGCAGCTCGGGACAGCTTCCCCCTGGCTACACCTTC. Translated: CASSSGQLPPGYTF.

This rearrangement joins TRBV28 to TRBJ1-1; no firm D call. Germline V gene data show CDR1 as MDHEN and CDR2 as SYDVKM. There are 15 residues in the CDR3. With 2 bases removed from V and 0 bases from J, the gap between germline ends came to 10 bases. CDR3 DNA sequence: TGTGCCAGCAGTTTACCCCGGGGTTTGAACACTGAAGCTTTCTTT. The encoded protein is CASSLPRGLNTEAFF.

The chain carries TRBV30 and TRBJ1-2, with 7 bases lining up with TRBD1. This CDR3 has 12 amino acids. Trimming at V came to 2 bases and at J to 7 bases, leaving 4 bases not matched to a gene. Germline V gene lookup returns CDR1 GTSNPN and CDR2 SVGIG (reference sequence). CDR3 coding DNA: TGTGCCTGGAGTCAGACAGGGTTTGGCTACACCTTC. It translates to CAWSQTGFGYTF.

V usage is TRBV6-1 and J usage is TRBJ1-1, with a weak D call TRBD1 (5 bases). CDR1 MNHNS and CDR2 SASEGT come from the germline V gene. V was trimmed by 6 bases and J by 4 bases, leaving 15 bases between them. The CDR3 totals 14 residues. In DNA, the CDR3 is TGTGCCAGCAGGGGGTCGGCAGGGCGCACTGAAGCTTTCTTT. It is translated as CASRGSAGRTEAFF.

The chain's CDR3 is CASSSRTGVYGYTF. CDR3 nucleotides: TGTGCCAGCAGCTCCAGGACAGGGGTGTATGGCTACACCTTC. The genes are TRBV5-4 and TRBJ1-2; 9 bases fit TRBD1. CDR1 and CDR2 (germline): SGHNT, YYREEE (reference sequence). The CDR3 length is 14 residues. V trimming: 3 bases; J trimming: 5 bases; junction bases outside the gene matches: 5.

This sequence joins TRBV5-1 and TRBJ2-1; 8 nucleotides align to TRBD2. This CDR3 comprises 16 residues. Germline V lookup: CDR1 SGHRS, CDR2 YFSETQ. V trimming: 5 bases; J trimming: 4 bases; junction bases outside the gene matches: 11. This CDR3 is CASRRAPAGDYNEQFF. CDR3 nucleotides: TGCGCCAGCAGAAGGGCCCCAGCGGGGGATTACAATGAGCAGTTCTTC.

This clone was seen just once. CDR3 sequence: CASRRREGQEDSGANVLTF. The CDR3 DNA follows: TGCGCCAGCAGACGACGAGAGGGACAGGAGGACTCTGGGGCCAACGTCCTGACTTTC. The V gene is TRBV4-1, the J gene TRBJ2-6; 8 bases map to TRBD1. The CDR3 consists of 19 residues. Germline V gene data show CDR1 as MGHRA and CDR2 as YSYEKL. Trimming at V came to 6 bases and at J to 0 bases, leaving 13 bases not matched to a gene.

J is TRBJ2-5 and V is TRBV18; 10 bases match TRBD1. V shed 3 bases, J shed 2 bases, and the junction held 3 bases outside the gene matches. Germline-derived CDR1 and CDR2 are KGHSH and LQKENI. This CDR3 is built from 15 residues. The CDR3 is CASSPGQGGQETQYF. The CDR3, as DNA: TGTGCCAGCTCACCCGGACAGGGGGGGCAAGAGACCCAGTACTTC.

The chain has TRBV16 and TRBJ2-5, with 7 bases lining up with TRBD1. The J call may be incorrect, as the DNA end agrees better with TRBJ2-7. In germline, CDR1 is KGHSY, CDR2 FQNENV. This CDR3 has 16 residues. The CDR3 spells CASSHPPGQKSYEQYF. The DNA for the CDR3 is TGTGCCAGCAGCCATCCGCCGGGACAGAAAAGCTACGAGCAGTACTTC.

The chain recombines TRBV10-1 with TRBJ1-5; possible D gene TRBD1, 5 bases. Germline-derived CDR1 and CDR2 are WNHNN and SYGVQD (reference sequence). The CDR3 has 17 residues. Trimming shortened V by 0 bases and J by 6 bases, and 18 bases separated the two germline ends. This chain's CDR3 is CASSESPPGRRGQPQHF. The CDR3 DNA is TGCGCCAGCAGTGAGTCTCCCCCGGGGAGGAGGGGTCAGCCCCAGCATTTT.

In DNA form, the CDR3 reads TGTGCCAGCAGTGACGAGGGATCCGCAGATACGCAGTATTTT. Translation: CASSDEGSADTQYF. This rearrangement joins TRBV25-1 to TRBJ2-3, with a tentative D call TRBD2 (5 bases). V lost 3 bases to trimming and J lost 4 bases, with 11 bases between them. The CDR3 has 14 amino acids. The V gene's germline CDR1 is MGHDK and CDR2 SYGVNS.

The CDR3 is CASSGQGGNTIYF. The CDR3 bases are TGTGCCAGCAGTGGACAGGGTGGAAACACCATATATTTT. This sequence joins TRBV2 and TRBJ1-3; 7 nucleotides line up with TRBD1. CDR3 length: 13 residues. Germline assignment: CDR1 SNHLY and CDR2 FYNNEI. V dropped 4 bases and J dropped 3; count of bases not matched to a gene: 0.

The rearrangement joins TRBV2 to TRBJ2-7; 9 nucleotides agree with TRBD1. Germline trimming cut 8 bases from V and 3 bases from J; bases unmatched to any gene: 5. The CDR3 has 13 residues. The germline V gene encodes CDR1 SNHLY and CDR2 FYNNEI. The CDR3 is CASFQDRGYEQYF. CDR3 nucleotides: TGTGCCAGCTTCCAGGACAGGGGCTACGAGCAGTACTTC.

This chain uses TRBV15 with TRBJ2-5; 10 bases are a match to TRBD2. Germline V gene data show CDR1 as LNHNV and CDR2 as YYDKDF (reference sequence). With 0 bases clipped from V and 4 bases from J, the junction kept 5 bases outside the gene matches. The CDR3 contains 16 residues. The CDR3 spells CATSRDLGTSVETQYF. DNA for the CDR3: TGTGCCACCAGCAGAGATCTAGGGACTAGCGTAGAGACCCAGTACTTC.